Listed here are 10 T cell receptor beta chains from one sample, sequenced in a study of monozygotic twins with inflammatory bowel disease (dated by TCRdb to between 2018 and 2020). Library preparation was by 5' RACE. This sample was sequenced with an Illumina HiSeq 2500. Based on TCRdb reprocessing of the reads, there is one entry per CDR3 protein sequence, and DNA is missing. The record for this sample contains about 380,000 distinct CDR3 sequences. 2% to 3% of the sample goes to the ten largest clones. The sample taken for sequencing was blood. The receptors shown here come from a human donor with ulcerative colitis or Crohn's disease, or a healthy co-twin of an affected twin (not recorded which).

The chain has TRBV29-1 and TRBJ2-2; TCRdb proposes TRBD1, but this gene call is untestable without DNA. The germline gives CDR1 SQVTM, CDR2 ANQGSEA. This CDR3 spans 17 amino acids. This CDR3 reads CSVVGTVRGANTGELFF.

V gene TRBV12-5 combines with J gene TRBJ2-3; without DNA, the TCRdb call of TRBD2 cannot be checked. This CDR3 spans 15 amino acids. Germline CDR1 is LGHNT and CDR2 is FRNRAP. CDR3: CASGFTSGSTDTQYF. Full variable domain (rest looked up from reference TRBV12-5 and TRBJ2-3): DARVTQTPRHKVTEMGQEVTMRCQPILGHNTVFWYRQTMMQGLELLAYFRNRAPLDDSGMPKDRFSAEMPDATLATLKIQPSEPRDSAVYFCASGFTSGSTDTQYFGPGTRLTVL.

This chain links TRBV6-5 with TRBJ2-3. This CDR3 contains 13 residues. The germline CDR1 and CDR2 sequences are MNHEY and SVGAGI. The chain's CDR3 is CASSYSLEDTQYF.

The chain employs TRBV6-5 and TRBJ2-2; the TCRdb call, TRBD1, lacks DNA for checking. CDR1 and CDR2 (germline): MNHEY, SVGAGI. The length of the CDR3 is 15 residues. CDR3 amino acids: CASSSPGQGSGELFF.

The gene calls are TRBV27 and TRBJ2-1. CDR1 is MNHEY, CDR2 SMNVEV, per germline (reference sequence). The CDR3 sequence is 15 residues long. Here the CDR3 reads CASSPERASYNEQFF.

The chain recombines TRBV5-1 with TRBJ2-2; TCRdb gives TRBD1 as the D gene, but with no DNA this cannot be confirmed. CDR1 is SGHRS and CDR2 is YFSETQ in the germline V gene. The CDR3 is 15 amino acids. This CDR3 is CASSPGTGNTGELFF.

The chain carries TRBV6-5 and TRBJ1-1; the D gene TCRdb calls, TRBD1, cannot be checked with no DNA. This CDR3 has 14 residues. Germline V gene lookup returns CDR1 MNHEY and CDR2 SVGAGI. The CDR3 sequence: CASSYGAGGTEAFF.

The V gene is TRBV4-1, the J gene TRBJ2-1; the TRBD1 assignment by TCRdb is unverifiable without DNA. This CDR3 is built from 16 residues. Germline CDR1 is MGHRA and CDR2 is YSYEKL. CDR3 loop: CASSPRGDRDYNEQFF.

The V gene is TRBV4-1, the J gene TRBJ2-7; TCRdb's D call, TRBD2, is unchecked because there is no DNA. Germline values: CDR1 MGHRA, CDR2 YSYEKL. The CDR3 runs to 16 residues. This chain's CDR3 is CASSPPLAGRPYEQYF.

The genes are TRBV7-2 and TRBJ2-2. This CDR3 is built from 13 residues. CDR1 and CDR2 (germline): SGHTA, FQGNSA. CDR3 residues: CASSPLGTGELFF.